Below are 4 T cell receptor beta chains sequenced from a single sample in a study of blood T cell repertoires in COVID-19. Profiled with immunoSEQ multiplex PCR; TCRdb holds only in-frame clones, not every one. The sample lists about 61,000 clones; over 75% were seen once. Sequencing was performed on peripheral blood. The receptor set was obtained from a man of 80 years or more in a cohort sampled during active COVID-19.

The rearrangement links TRBV4-3 to TRBJ2-7, with TRBD2 matching over 11 bases. V was clipped by 4 bases and J by 2 bases; unmatched bases: 4. Germline V CDR1 and CDR2: LGHNA, YSLEER. This CDR3 region has 15 residues. The CDR3 nucleotides read TGCGCCAGCAGCCGCTATAGCGGGGGGGCCTACGAGCAGTACTTC. Protein: CASSRYSGGAYEQYF.

This clone showed up just once. This chain uses TRBV27 with TRBJ2-5; D gene unclear. The CDR3 sequence is 13 residues long. The ends were cut back, 3 bases at V and 7 bases at J, with 12 bases in the middle. The germline V gene encodes CDR1 MNHEY and CDR2 SMNVEV (reference sequence). CDR3 residues: CASSFNQEGTQYF. The CDR3 nucleotides read TGTGCCAGCAGTTTTAATCAGGAAGGGACCCAGTACTTC.

There are a few counts of this clone. CDR3: CASSRAGTSGGAYPYEQYF. CDR3 nucleotide sequence: TGTGCCAGCAGCAGAGCCGGGACTAGCGGGGGGGCTTACCCCTACGAGCAGTACTTC. The chain couples TRBV7-6 to TRBJ2-7; 16 bases are a match to TRBD2. V gave up 5 bases and J gave up 2 bases; unmatched junction bases: 12. The germline V gene has CDR1 SGHVS and CDR2 FNYEAQ. The CDR3 sequence is 19 residues long.

The genes are TRBV12-3 or TRBV12-4 and TRBJ1-5; 9 bases are shared with TRBD1. The V and J ends lost 7 bases and 7 bases, in that order; junction bases with no gene match: 5. The length of the CDR3 is 13 residues. CDR3 nucleotides: TGTGCCAGCACCATGGGACAGGGCCAGCCCCAGCATTTT. It specifies CASTMGQGQPQHF.